This TCR beta chain was obtained from a study of CD8+ T cells in alopecia areata. Overall study context: Treated patients received severity scores based on the percentage of scalp area affected. The study's findings and limits: In scalp and blood during tofacitinib, many expanded lesional clones persisted.

Sequencing templates came from extracted RNA that was reverse transcribed into cDNA. Method: immunoSEQ multiplex PCR; TCRdb's copy keeps in-frame clones and lacks some. Counted here are roughly 190,000 clones, under 80% occurring once; the ten biggest clones make up about 1.3%. Comment on this clone: The antigen remains undetermined.

Treatment: oral pan-JAK inhibitor, 5-10 mg twice daily. Lesional scalp punch biopsies and peripheral blood came from alopecia areata patients. The starting material was CD4+ T cells sorted from blood, obtained between weeks 49 and 50, from a patient treated with tofacitinib. This receptor was taken from a human donor with alopecia areata.

CDR3 DNA: TGTGCCAGCAGCTTAGCGGCTAGGGATGAGCAGTTCTTC. It specifies CASSLAARDEQFF. The V gene is TRBV7-9, the J gene TRBJ2-1; D remains unclear. There are 13 residues in the CDR3. CDR1 is SEHNR, CDR2 FQNEAQ, per germline (reference sequence). The ends were cut back, 0 bases at V and 8 bases at J, with 8 bases in the middle.